These T cell receptor beta chains were read from a single sample in a study of blood T cell repertoires in COVID-19. Repertoires were generated with immunoSEQ multiplex PCR, while TCRdb's copy carries only in-frame clones and drops some. Among 130,000 to 150,000 clones listed, 65% to 85% were seen once. The sequenced sample consisted of peripheral blood. Receptors originate from a man in his sixties with active or convalescent COVID-19. Both conserved end residues are part of each CDR3. The D gene is left open where the match is weak. Clone size is not always given. Where it is, it says once, few, many or a class for expanded clones.

abundance	v_gene	j_gene	d_gene	CDR3nt	CDR3aa
once	TRBV7-3	TRBJ1-2	NA	TGTGCCAGCAGCTTAACGGGGCAGGGTAGGGATGGCTACACCTTC	CASSLTGQGRDGYTF
NA	TRBV25-1	TRBJ1-2	TRBD1	TGTGCCAGCAGGGCCCACGGGACAGCTATCTATGGCTACACCTTC	CASRAHGTAIYGYTF
once	TRBV5-1	TRBJ2-5	TRBD1	TGCGCCAGCAGCTTTTACAGGGGCGAACAAGAGACCCAGTACTTC	CASSFYRGEQETQYF
NA	TRBV6-6	TRBJ2-7	TRBD1	TGTGCCAGCAGTTACGGCCGGACAGGGGGCCGGTACGAGCAGTACTTC	CASSYGRTGGRYEQYF
NA	TRBV5-3	TRBJ2-7	TRBD2	TGTGCCAGAAGCTGGGTACTAGCGGGAACGTACGAGCAGTACTTC	CARSWVLAGTYEQYF
NA	TRBV2	TRBJ1-5	NA	TGTGCCAGCAGTGGTTACACCCGTAATCAGCCCCAGCATTTT	CASSGYTRNQPQHF
NA	TRBV11-3	TRBJ2-2	TRBD1	TGTGCCAGCAGCCCTCACCCGACAGGGGGAAGCGGGGAGCTGTTTTTT	CASSPHPTGGSGELFF
NA	TRBV5-1	TRBJ2-2	TRBD1	TGCGCCAGCAGGTTTGGGACAGCGAACACCGGGGAGCTGTTTTTT	CASRFGTANTGELFF
few	TRBV5-4	TRBJ2-5	TRBD1	TGTGCCAGCAGCTTGGACAGGGGGCAAGAGACCCAGTACTTC	CASSLDRGQETQYF
NA	TRBV27	TRBJ2-1	NA	TGTGCCAGCAGTAGGGAAACGGGGGCCTACAATGAGCAGTTCTTC	CASSRETGAYNEQFF
NA	TRBV2	TRBJ2-5	TRBD2	TGTGCCAGCAGTTCTAGCGGGTCTTGGCAAGAGACCCAGTACTTC	CASSSSGSWQETQYF
NA	TRBV11-2	TRBJ1-1	TRBD1	TGTGCCAGCAGCGACTGGGACAGGATGAACACTGAAGCTTTCTTT	CASSDWDRMNTEAFF
NA	TRBV9	TRBJ2-1	NA	TGTGCCAGCAGCGTACGGGGAGGCTACAATGAGCAGTTCTTC	CASSVRGGYNEQFF
NA	TRBV19	TRBJ2-2	NA	TGTGCCACCCAGCGGTTAGGGGGAACCGGGGAGCTGTTTTTT	CATQRLGGTGELFF
NA	TRBV4-3	TRBJ2-3	NA	TGCGCCAGCAGCCAAGCGAGAGGTACGCAGTATTTT	CASSQARGTQYF
many	TRBV29-1	TRBJ2-2	TRBD2	TGCAGCGCTCATAGCGGGAGGGACACCGGGGAGCTGTTTTTT	CSAHSGRDTGELFF
NA	TRBV6-1	TRBJ2-7	TRBD2	TGTGCCAGCAGTGAGGAAGGGTTAGGGAGGGGAAACGAGCAGTACTTC	CASSEEGLGRGNEQYF
NA	TRBV5-4	TRBJ2-7	TRBD2	TGTGCCAGCAGCACGACTAGCGGGAGTGCCCAGCAGTACTTC	CASSTTSGSAQQYF
few	TRBV27	TRBJ1-1	NA	TGTGCCAGCAGTTTCCGTCCCCGACTGTCTGAAGCTTTCTTT	CASSFRPRLSEAFF
NA	TRBV18	TRBJ1-2	TRBD1	TGTGCCAGCTCACCGACAGGGAATGGCTACACCTTC	CASSPTGNGYTF
few	TRBV3-1/TRBV3-2	TRBJ2-5	NA	TGTGCCAGCAGCCAGGGGCTCCAGGAGACCCAGTACTTC	CASSQGLQETQYF
NA	TRBV27	TRBJ1-5	TRBD1	TGTGCCAGCAGTCGGACAGGCCCTATAAGCAATCAGCCCCAGCATTTT	CASSRTGPISNQPQHF
NA	TRBV7-2	TRBJ2-7	TRBD2	TGTGCCAGCAGCATTTATAGCGGGAGGGCCGGCGAGCAGTACTTC	CASSIYSGRAGEQYF
NA	TRBV30	TRBJ2-1	TRBD2	TGTGCCTGGAGTTTAAGGCTAGCGGGAGTCGATGAGCAGTTCTTC	CAWSLRLAGVDEQFF
NA	TRBV28	TRBJ1-5	NA	TGTGCCAGCAGTTTATCCCCAGGTCAGCCCCAGCATTTT	CASSLSPGQPQHF
few	TRBV14	TRBJ2-4	NA	TGTGCCAGCAGCCATTGGGACGGCGGGGACATTCAGTACTTC	CASSHWDGGDIQYF
NA	TRBV2	TRBJ1-2	NA	TGTGCCAGCAGTGAAGGGGATTGGAGGTCTGGCTACACCTTC	CASSEGDWRSGYTF
NA	TRBV5-5	TRBJ2-5	NA	TGTGCCAGCAGCTTTCAGGGCGAAGAGACCCAGTACTTC	CASSFQGEETQYF
NA	TRBV5-3	TRBJ1-1	NA	TGTGCCAGAAGAGGGGAGGGACCAACTGAAGCTTTCTTT	CARRGEGPTEAFF
NA	TRBV28	TRBJ2-7	NA	TGTGCCACCGTCCCCGGGGGCTCCTACGAGCAGTACTTC	CATVPGGSYEQYF
NA	TRBV18	TRBJ1-5	TRBD1	TGTGCCAGCTCAAACTACCCAGGGGGTCAGCCCCAGCATTTT	CASSNYPGGQPQHF
NA	TRBV12-5	TRBJ2-3	NA	TGTGCTAGTGGTTCGGAACTAGTCCCAGATACGCAGTATTTT	CASGSELVPDTQYF
NA	TRBV3-1/TRBV3-2	TRBJ1-5	NA	TGTGCCAGCAGCCAAGGGCGGGATAGCAATCAGCCCCAGCATTTT	CASSQGRDSNQPQHF
NA	TRBV24-1	TRBJ1-2	NA	TGTGCCACCAGTGATTACGGAGTTGGCTACACCTTC	CATSDYGVGYTF
once	TRBV7-9	TRBJ1-6	TRBD1	TGTGCCAGCAGCTTTCACCGGGACAGGGGTAATTCACCCCTCCACTTT	CASSFHRDRGNSPLHF
NA	TRBV7-2	TRBJ1-2	TRBD1	TGTGCCAGCAGCCAGACAGGGGGTGGGGGCTACACCTTC	CASSQTGGGGYTF
once	TRBV7-2	TRBJ2-7	NA	TGTGCCAGCAGCTTCTCGGGACTCACTGCCTCCTACGAGCAGTACTTC	CASSFSGLTASYEQYF
once	TRBV4-3	TRBJ2-1	NA	TGCGCCAGCAGCCTGGACTCGGGCAGCTACAATGAGCAGTTCTTC	CASSLDSGSYNEQFF
NA	TRBV7-2	TRBJ2-1	NA	TGTGCCAGCAGCTTAGAAGTGGAGGGCTACAATGAGCAGTTCTTC	CASSLEVEGYNEQFF
once	TRBV24-1	TRBJ1-5	TRBD1	TGTGCCACCAGTGATTTTAATTTGGCAGGGGGCCTCTTCGGACAGCCCCAGCATTTT	CATSDFNLAGGLFGQPQHF
NA	TRBV28	TRBJ1-1	TRBD1	TGTGCCAGCAGTTTCCCCCGGGACAGGGTGACTGAAGCTTTCTTT	CASSFPRDRVTEAFF
NA	TRBV14	TRBJ2-1	TRBD2	TGTGCCAGCAGCTCCCCGACTAGCGGGAGGAATGAGCAGTTCTTC	CASSSPTSGRNEQFF
NA	TRBV30	TRBJ2-7	TRBD2	TGTGCCTGGGACGTCAGGGAGGGTTACGAGCAGTACTTC	CAWDVREGYEQYF
NA	TRBV10-3	TRBJ2-5	NA	TGTGCCATCAAGCGAGACAGCCAAGAGACCCAGTACTTC	CAIKRDSQETQYF
once	TRBV6-5	TRBJ2-7	NA	TGTGCCAGCAGTTACTCAACGGACACCGAGGACGAGCAGTACTTC	CASSYSTDTEDEQYF
NA	TRBV7-9	TRBJ2-5	NA	TGTGCCAGCAGCGGGCAGGGGCACGAGACCCAGTACTTC	CASSGQGHETQYF
NA	TRBV6-2/TRBV6-3	TRBJ2-7	NA	TGTGCCAGCAGCCCACAGGGAGTCCACGAGCAGTACTTC	CASSPQGVHEQYF
NA	TRBV5-1	TRBJ2-3	TRBD2	TGCGCCAGCAGCTTGGATGGTAGCGGGAGAATGAGTACGCAGTATTTT	CASSLDGSGRMSTQYF
few	TRBV7-2	TRBJ1-5	NA	TGTGCCAGCAGCTTAGGGCCGGGGGACGGACAGCCCCAGCATTTT	CASSLGPGDGQPQHF
NA	TRBV7-2	TRBJ2-7	TRBD2	TGTGCCAGCAGCGCTAGCGGGGTCACCTACGAGCAGTACTTC	CASSASGVTYEQYF
NA	TRBV3-1/TRBV3-2	TRBJ2-5	NA	TGTGCCAGCAGCCACACGGGGACAAGCCAAGAGACCCAGTACTTC	CASSHTGTSQETQYF
NA	TRBV9	TRBJ2-1	NA	TGTGCCAGCAGCGTAGGGGGAGGACACTCCTACAATGAGCAGTTCTTC	CASSVGGGHSYNEQFF
few	TRBV24-1	TRBJ2-5	TRBD1	TGTGCCACCAGTGATCCGGGACAGGGGGTCGTAGAGACCCAGTACTTC	CATSDPGQGVVETQYF